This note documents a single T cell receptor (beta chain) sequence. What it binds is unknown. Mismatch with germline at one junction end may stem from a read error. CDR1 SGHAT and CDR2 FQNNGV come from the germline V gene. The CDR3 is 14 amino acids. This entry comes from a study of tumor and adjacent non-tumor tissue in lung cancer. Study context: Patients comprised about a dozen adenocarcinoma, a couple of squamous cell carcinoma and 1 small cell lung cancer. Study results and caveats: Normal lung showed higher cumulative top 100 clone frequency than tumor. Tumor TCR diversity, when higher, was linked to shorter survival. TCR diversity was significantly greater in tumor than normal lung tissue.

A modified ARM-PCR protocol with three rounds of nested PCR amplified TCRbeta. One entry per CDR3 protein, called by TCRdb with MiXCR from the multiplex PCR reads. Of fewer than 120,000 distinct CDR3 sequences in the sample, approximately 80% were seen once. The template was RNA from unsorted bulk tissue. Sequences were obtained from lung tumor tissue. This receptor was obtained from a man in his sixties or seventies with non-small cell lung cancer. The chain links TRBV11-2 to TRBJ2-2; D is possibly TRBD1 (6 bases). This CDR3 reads CTSSLDSQSAELYF. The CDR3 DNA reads TGTACCAGCAGCCTGGACAGTCAGTCCGCGGAGCTGTATTTT.